A single sample is the source of the 32 T cell receptor beta chains below, sequenced in a study of CD8 T cells in ankylosing spondylitis. From the 5' RACE reads, TCRdb called clonotypes with MiXCR, one entry per CDR3 protein. The sample contains fewer than 50,000 distinct CDR3 sequences, 9.5% to 11% of which appear only once. The sequencing input was blood, either unsorted or a sorted T cell fraction (not recorded which). The receptors originated from a male donor with ankylosing spondylitis or in good health (not recorded which).

This sequence joins TRBV27 and TRBJ2-3; D possibly uses TRBD1 or TRBD2 (7 bases each). The length of the CDR3 is 15 residues. Germline CDR1 MNHEY, CDR2 SMNVEV (reference sequence). The germline V and J ends were trimmed by 6 bases and 4 bases, with 17 bases remaining between them. CDR3 bases: TGTGCCAGCAGAGGGGGCGGGGGCCCTCCAGATACGCAGTATTTT. Translation gives CASRGGGGPPDTQYF.

This clonotype occurred a few times. This chain links TRBV19 with TRBJ2-1, with TRBD2 matching 11 bases. V was clipped by 5 bases and J by 5 bases; unmatched bases: 2. The CDR3 contains 14 residues. The germline CDR1 and CDR2 sequences are LNHDA and SQIVND (reference sequence). CDR3 amino acids: CASSLAGGHNEQFF. CDR3 coding DNA: TGTGCCAGTAGTCTAGCGGGGGGTCACAATGAGCAGTTCTTC.

This clonotype was counted ten times or more. The J gene is TRBJ2-1, the V gene TRBV5-1; 9 nucleotides align to TRBD2. The V gene's germline CDR1 is SGHRS and CDR2 YFSETQ. The CDR3 sequence is 14 residues long. V shed 5 bases, J shed 4 bases, and the junction held 4 bases outside the gene matches. In DNA, the CDR3 is TGCGCCAGCAGTCCTACTAGCGGGTACAATGAGCAGTTCTTC. Residues: CASSPTSGYNEQFF.

This clonotype was picked up a small number of times. The V and J genes are TRBV7-2 and TRBJ1-6; D ambiguous. The CDR3 has 16 amino acids. Trimming took 4 bases from V and 13 from J, leaving 23 bases between them. Germline CDR1 is SGHTA and CDR2 is FQGNSA. The chain's CDR3 is CASSWVLAVMYWPLHF. CDR3 sequence (DNA): TGTGCCAGCAGCTGGGTGTTGGCAGTCATGTACTGGCCCCTCCACTTT.

This clonotype was observed at least ten times. The V call is TRBV5-5, the J call TRBJ1-2; D remains unclear. This CDR3 is 14 amino acids long. From germline, CDR1 is SGHKS and CDR2 YYEKEE (reference sequence). V dropped 0 bases and J dropped 4 bases, with 10 bases sitting between them. The CDR3 is CASSLGRNSYGYTF. Written as DNA, the CDR3 is TGTGCCAGCAGCTTGGGCAGGAACAGCTATGGCTACACCTTC.

This chain links TRBV6-1 with TRBJ1-5; 9 bases agree with TRBD1. V lost 5 bases to trimming and J lost 4 bases; unmatched junction nucleotides: 3. The germline CDR1 and CDR2 sequences are MNHNS and SASEGT. This CDR3 spans 14 amino acids. The CDR3 nucleotides are TGTGCCAGCAGTCCGGGACAGGGAAATCAGCCCCAGCATTTT. Its translation: CASSPGQGNQPQHF.

This clonotype was seen repeatedly, ten times or more. V is TRBV29-1 and J is TRBJ2-1, with 7 bases aligning to TRBD1. Germline CDR1 is SQVTM and CDR2 is ANQGSEA. After removal of 6 bases from V and 4 bases from J, the junction contained 6 bases not matched to a gene. CDR3 size: 13 residues. Here the CDR3 reads CSVPGQSYNEQFF. CDR3 nucleotides: TGCAGCGTCCCGGGACAGAGTTACAATGAGCAGTTCTTC.

This clonotype was found a few times. The V and J genes are TRBV5-8 and TRBJ2-1; 7 bases are a match to TRBD2. The CDR3 totals 15 residues. Germline values: CDR1 SGHTS, CDR2 YDEGEE. After removal of 0 bases from V and 0 bases from J, the junction contained 0 bases not matched to a gene. CDR3 residues: CASSLASGSYNEQFF. The DNA of the CDR3 is TGTGCCAGCAGCTTGGCTAGCGGCTCCTACAATGAGCAGTTCTTC.

This clonotype was seen repeatedly, ten times or more. This chain links TRBV12-3 or TRBV12-4 with TRBJ1-1; weak D call: TRBD1 (5 bases). Trimming took off 6 bases at V and 0 bases at J, with 11 bases between the two ends. The CDR3 totals 14 residues. CDR3 residues: CASRTGLMNTEAFF. DNA for the CDR3: TGTGCCAGCAGAACGGGACTGATGAACACTGAAGCTTTCTTT.

Of note for this clonotype: This may be a read error: a much more frequent sequence differs by one nucleotide. This chain connects TRBV3-1 to TRBJ1-5, with TRBD1 matching over 7 bases. J was trimmed by 3 bases and V by 4 bases; bases with no gene match: 6. The germline gives CDR1 LGHDT, CDR2 YNNKEL (reference sequence). The CDR3 extends over 15 amino acids. The CDR3 sequence: CASSPNRGNNQPQHF. The CDR3 DNA reads as TGTGCCAGCAGCCCTAACAGGGGAAACAATCAGCCCCAGCATTTT.

This clonotype appeared a few times. The chain carries TRBV2 and TRBJ2-1; 14 nucleotides agree with TRBD2. This CDR3 spans 17 amino acids. V dropped 4 bases and J dropped 7; count of bases not matched to a gene: 9. The germline V gene has CDR1 SNHLY and CDR2 FYNNEI. The CDR3 here is CASSGGLAGAPGNEQFF. In DNA form, the CDR3 reads TGTGCCAGCAGTGGGGGACTAGCGGGGGCCCCGGGTAATGAGCAGTTCTTC.

The sample holds many counts of this clonotype. This chain uses TRBV28 with TRBJ2-5, with TRBD2 identical over 8 bases. This CDR3 is 13 amino acids long. Germline V gene data show CDR1 as MDHEN and CDR2 as SYDVKM. V trimming: 7 bases; J trimming: 5 bases; junction bases outside the gene matches: 6. CDR3 DNA: TGTGCCAGCACCGGGGGGGACCGGGAGACCCAGTACTTC. Translation: CASTGGDRETQYF.

Of note for this clonotype: One base away lies a much larger clone, so this may be a sequencing read error. The chain recombines TRBV18 with TRBJ1-1; D is unclear. The CDR3 covers 14 residues. Germline-derived CDR1 and CDR2 are KGHSH and LQKENI. The DNA of the CDR3 is TGTGTCAGCTCACCAGGTGTAGGGAACACTGAAGCTTTCTTT. Its translation: CVSSPGVGNTEAFF.

At least ten counts were recorded for this clonotype. The chain links TRBV15 to TRBJ2-5; D is uncertain. V lost 1 base to trimming and J lost 7 bases, with 7 bases between them. The CDR3 consists of 12 residues. Germline CDR1 and CDR2: LNHNV and YYDKDF (reference sequence). This chain's CDR3 is CATSRAVGTQYF. The CDR3 nucleotides are TGTGCCACCAGCAGAGCCGTAGGGACCCAGTACTTC.

This clonotype was counted only a few times. The CDR3 DNA reads TGTGCCAGCAGCCAAGGGCGGGCTCAGCCCCAGCATTTT. This gives the protein CASSQGRAQPQHF. V gene TRBV3-1 combines with J gene TRBJ1-5; D remains unclear. The V gene's germline CDR1 is LGHDT and CDR2 YNNKEL (reference sequence). V dropped 1 base and J dropped 6 bases, with 7 bases sitting between them. The CDR3 is 13 residues long.

This clonotype was seen more than once but under ten times. This may be a read error, as it is one base from a much larger clone. The J gene is TRBJ2-3, the V gene TRBV5-1; 12 nucleotides line up with TRBD2. The CDR3 is 15 amino acids. CDR1 and CDR2 (germline): SGHRS, YFSETQ. This CDR3 reads CTTALAGGFTDTQYF. The DNA of the CDR3 is TGCACCACCGCACTAGCGGGGGGATTCACAGATACGCAGTATTTT.

This clonotype appeared a few times. The CDR3 sequence is CASRTGTGGFNTEAFF. In DNA form, the CDR3 reads TGTGCCAGCAGAACCGGGACAGGGGGCTTCAACACTGAAGCTTTCTTT. The chain has TRBV12-3 or TRBV12-4 and TRBJ1-1, with 12 bases fitting TRBD1. The CDR3 sequence is 16 residues long. J gave up 2 bases and V 6 bases, and 7 bases lay outside the gene matches.

This clonotype occurred many times. The chain uses TRBV4-2 and TRBJ2-3; D unclear. Between the trimmed V and J ends, which lost 5 bases and 5 bases, there was a span of 14 bases. Germline CDR1 reads LGHNA; CDR2 reads YNFKEQ. This CDR3 has 14 residues. The CDR3 region is CASSSAVGRDTQYF. CDR3 bases: TGTGCCAGCAGCTCCGCAGTCGGGCGAGATACGCAGTATTTT.

This clonotype occurred many times. The J gene is TRBJ2-7, the V gene TRBV19, with D possibly being TRBD1 (6 bases). V lost 3 bases and J lost 3, with 18 bases in between. CDR3 length: 16 residues. From germline, CDR1 is LNHDA and CDR2 SQIVND (reference sequence). The CDR3 loop reads CASSMGRGSAIYEQYF. CDR3 in DNA: TGTGCCAGTAGTATGGGCAGGGGTAGCGCAATCTACGAGCAGTACTTC.

This clonotype was seen a handful of times. The gene calls are TRBV20-1 and TRBJ2-1; 12 positions agree with TRBD2. The V gene's germline CDR1 is DFQATT and CDR2 SNEGSKA (reference sequence). The V gene end was trimmed by 4 bases and the J gene end by 4 bases; junction bases not matched to a gene: 17. CDR3 length: 19 amino acids. Here the CDR3 DNA reads TGCAGTGCTAAAGAGATGACTAGCGGGGGTAGCCCGATGTACAATGAGCAGTTCTTC. Its translation is CSAKEMTSGGSPMYNEQFF.

This clonotype has a handful of counts. This sequence joins TRBV18 and TRBJ2-2, with D possibly TRBD1 on 5 matching bases. The V end was cut by 1 base, the J end by 0 bases, with 9 bases between. Per the germline V gene, CDR1 is KGHSH and CDR2 is LQKENI. The CDR3 extends over 16 amino acids. The CDR3 sequence: CASSPQWTTNTGELFF. In DNA, the CDR3 is TGTGCCAGCTCACCACAGTGGACAACGAACACCGGGGAGCTGTTTTTT. The complete variable domain, with remaining parts taken from reference TRBV18 and TRBJ2-2, reads NAGVMQNPRHLVRRRGQEARLRCSPMKGHSHVYWYRQLPEEGLKFMVYLQKENIIDESGMPKERFSAEFPKEGPSILRIQQVVRGDSAAYFCASSPQWTTNTGELFFGEGSRLTVL.

The gene calls are TRBV12-3 or TRBV12-4 and TRBJ2-3; 10 bases line up with TRBD1. The length of the CDR3 is 15 residues. Trimming cost V 5 bases and J 0 bases; bases outside gene matches: 2. The CDR3 is CASSGDRGSTDTQYF. DNA for the CDR3: TGTGCCAGCAGTGGGGACAGGGGAAGCACAGATACGCAGTATTTT.

This clonotype has just a few counts. The V gene is TRBV7-2, the J gene TRBJ1-5; D is undetermined. This CDR3 is 13 amino acids long. V gave up 2 bases and J gave up 4 bases, with 6 bases separating them. In germline, CDR1 is SGHTA, CDR2 FQGNSA. The CDR3 DNA follows: TGTGCCAGCAGCTTAACGGCGAATCAGCCCCAGCATTTT. Its translation: CASSLTANQPQHF.

This clonotype rates as medium-sized. The chain links TRBV6-2 or TRBV6-3 to TRBJ2-3, with no clear D. CDR1 and CDR2 from the germline V gene are MNHEY and SVGEGT. V was cut by 1 base and J by 5 bases, with 1 base left in between. The CDR3 is 11 residues long. The CDR3 bases are TGTGCCAGCAGTTACTTAGATACGCAGTATTTT. It yields the protein CASSYLDTQYF.

This clonotype was recorded a few times. The V gene is TRBV7-2, the J gene TRBJ2-5; possibly TRBD1 for D (6 bases). Between the trimmed V and J ends, which lost 2 bases and 5 bases, there was a span of 12 bases. The CDR3 totals 14 residues. CDR1 SGHTA and CDR2 FQGNSA come from the germline V gene. CDR3 in amino acids: CASSLTRQAETQYF. For the CDR3, the DNA is TGTGCCAGCAGCTTAACGAGACAGGCGGAGACCCAGTACTTC.

The CDR3 loop is CASRRQAQETQYF. In DNA, the CDR3 is TGTGCCAGCAGGAGACAGGCCCAAGAGACCCAGTACTTC. The chain employs TRBV2 and TRBJ2-5; tentatively, D is TRBD1 (6 bases). V lost 6 bases to trimming and J lost 1 base, with 9 bases between them. Per germline, CDR1 SNHLY and CDR2 FYNNEI. The CDR3 consists of 13 residues.

This clonotype has ten or more counts. At one end the junction does not follow the germline gene, possibly because of a read error. V is TRBV5-1 and J is TRBJ2-2; tentatively, D is TRBD1 (6 bases). The CDR3 runs 13 residues. CDR1 is SGHRS, CDR2 YFSETQ, per germline. The CDR3 DNA is TGTGCCAGCAGTTTAGGGGGCACCGGGGAGCTGTTTTTT. As protein: CASSLGGTGELFF.

The table lists this clonotype with many counts. This chain joins TRBV24-1 and TRBJ1-1; 8 bases agree with TRBD1. Germline V gene sequence: CDR1 KGHDR, CDR2 SFDVKD. The CDR3 extends over 15 amino acids. Trimming cost V 3 bases and J 2 bases; bases outside gene matches: 4. In DNA, the CDR3 is TGTGCCACCAGTGATAGGCAGGGGGCAAACACTGAAGCTTTCTTT. The encoded protein is CATSDRQGANTEAFF.

This clonotype was detected ten times or more. J is TRBJ1-5 and V is TRBV5-1, with D possibly matching TRBD1 (5 bases). The CDR3 sequence is 15 residues long. V lost 5 bases, J lost 0 bases, and 12 bases lay in between. Germline assignment: CDR1 SGHRS and CDR2 YFSETQ. CDR3 bases: TGCGCCAGCAGTTCCGGGGCAGATAGCAATCAGCCCCAGCATTTT. Its protein product is CASSSGADSNQPQHF.

Many counts were recorded for this clonotype. This sequence joins TRBV12-3 or TRBV12-4 and TRBJ1-5; D unresolved. CDR3 size: 13 residues. Deletions cut 4 bases from V and 1 base from J, with 5 bases between. CDR3 nucleotides: TGTGCCAGCAGTTCGTGGAGCAATCAGCCCCAGCATTTT. Amino acid sequence: CASSSWSNQPQHF.

Worth noting for this clonotype: A read error may account for a junction end that differs from germline. The V and J genes are TRBV7-2 and TRBJ2-5, with D tentatively TRBD1 or TRBD2 (6 bases each). The CDR3 is 13 residues long. The germline V gene has CDR1 SGHTA and CDR2 FQGNSA. The CDR3 DNA reads TGTGCCAACAGCTTCGGGGGCCCAGAGACCCAGTACTTC. It codes for CANSFGGPETQYF.

The genes are TRBV12-3 or TRBV12-4 and TRBJ2-7; D remains ambiguous. This CDR3 is built from 12 residues. Trimming removed 5 bases at V and 4 bases at J, with 9 bases between. The CDR3 DNA follows: TGTGCCAGCAGTCCGGCGTCGTACGAGCAGTACTTC. Its translation is CASSPASYEQYF.